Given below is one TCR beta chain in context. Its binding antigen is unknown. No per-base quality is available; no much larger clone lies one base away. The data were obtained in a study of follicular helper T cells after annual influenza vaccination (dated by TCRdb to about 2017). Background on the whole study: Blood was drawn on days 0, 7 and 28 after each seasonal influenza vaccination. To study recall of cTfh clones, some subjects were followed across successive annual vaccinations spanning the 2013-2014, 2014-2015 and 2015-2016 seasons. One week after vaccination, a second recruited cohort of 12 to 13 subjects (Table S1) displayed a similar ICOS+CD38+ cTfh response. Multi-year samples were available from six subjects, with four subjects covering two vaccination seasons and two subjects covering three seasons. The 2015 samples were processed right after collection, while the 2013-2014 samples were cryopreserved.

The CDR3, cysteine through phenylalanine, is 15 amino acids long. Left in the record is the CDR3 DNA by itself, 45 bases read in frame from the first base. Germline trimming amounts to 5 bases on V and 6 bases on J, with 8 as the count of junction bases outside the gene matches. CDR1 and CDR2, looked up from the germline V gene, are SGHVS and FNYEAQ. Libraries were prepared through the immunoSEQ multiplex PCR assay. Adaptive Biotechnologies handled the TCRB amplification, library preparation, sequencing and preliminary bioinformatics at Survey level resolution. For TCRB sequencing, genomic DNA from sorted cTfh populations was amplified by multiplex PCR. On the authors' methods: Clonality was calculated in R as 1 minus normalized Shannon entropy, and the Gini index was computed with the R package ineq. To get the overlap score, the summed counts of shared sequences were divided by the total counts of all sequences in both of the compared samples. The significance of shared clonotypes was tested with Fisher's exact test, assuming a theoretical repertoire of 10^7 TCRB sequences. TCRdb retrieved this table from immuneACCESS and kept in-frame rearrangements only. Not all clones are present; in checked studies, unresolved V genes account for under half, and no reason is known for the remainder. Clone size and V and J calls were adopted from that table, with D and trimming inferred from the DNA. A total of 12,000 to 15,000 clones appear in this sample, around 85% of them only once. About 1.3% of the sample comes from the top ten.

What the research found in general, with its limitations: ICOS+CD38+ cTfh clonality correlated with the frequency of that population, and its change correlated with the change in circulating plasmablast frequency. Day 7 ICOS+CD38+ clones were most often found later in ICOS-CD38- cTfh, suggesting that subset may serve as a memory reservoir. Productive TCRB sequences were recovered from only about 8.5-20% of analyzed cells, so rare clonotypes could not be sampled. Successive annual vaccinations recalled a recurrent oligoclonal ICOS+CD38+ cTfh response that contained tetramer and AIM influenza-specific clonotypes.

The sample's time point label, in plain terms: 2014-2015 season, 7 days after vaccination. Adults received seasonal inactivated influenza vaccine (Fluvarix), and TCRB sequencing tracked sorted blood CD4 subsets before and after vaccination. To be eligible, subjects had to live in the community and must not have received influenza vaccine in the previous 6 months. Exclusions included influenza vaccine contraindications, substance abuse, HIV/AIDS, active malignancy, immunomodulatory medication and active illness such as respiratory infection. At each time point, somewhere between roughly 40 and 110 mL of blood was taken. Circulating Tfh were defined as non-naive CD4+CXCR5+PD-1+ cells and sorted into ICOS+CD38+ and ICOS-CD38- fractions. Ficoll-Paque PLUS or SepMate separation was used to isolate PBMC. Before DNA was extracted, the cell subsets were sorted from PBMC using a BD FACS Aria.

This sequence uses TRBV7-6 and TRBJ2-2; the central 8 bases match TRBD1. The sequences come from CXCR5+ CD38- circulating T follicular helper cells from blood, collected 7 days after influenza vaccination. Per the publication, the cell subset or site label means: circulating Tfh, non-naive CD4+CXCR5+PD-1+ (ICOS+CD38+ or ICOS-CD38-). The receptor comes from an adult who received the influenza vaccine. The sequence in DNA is TGTGCCAGCAGCCCCTGGACAGGGAGCGCCGGGGAGCTGTTTTTT. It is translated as CASSPWTGSAGELFF.